A selection of T cell receptor beta chains follows, all from one sample in a study of cytomegalovirus exposure and HLA in healthy donors. Produced via immunoSEQ multiplex PCR; TCRdb's table is partial and in-frame only. This repertoire shows about 120,000 clones, around three quarters found once; its top ten account for more than 3%. Sequenced sample: PBMCs. The receptors were gathered from a woman aged 45-65 years in good health and CMV-seronegative. The CDR3 runs from the conserved cysteine through the conserved F or W. D genes are given only for firm matches. A row's size may be missing; if present it is once, few, many or a size class.

.	.	TRBV7-2	TRBJ2-1	TGTGCCAGCAGCTTAGGCCTCGGGGAGCAGTTCTTC	CASSLGLGEQFF
.	.	TRBV7-2	TRBJ1-5	TGTGCCAGCACCAAGTCCCCAGGGGCCTACCAGCCCCAGCATTTT	CASTKSPGAYQPQHF
.	.	TRBV7-9	TRBJ2-7	TGTGCCAGCAGCCCTCCCATGGCCTCCTACGAGCAGTACTTC	CASSPPMASYEQYF
few	TRBD2	TRBV7-3	TRBJ2-2	TGTGCCAGCAGCCGGGGGACGGTTCCTCTAGCGGGAGGGCCGAACGGGGAGCTGTTTTTT	CASSRGTVPLAGGPNGELFF
.	.	TRBV4-2	TRBJ2-7	TGTGCCAGCAGCCAGGAGGGCCTCTACGAGCAGTACTTC	CASSQEGLYEQYF
.	TRBD2	TRBV7-2	TRBJ2-7	TGTGCCAGCAGCACAAGCGGGGCCGTCTACGAGCAGTACTTC	CASSTSGAVYEQYF
.	TRBD2	TRBV2	TRBJ2-3	TGTGCCAGCATAGCGGGAGGAACAGATACGCAGTATTTT	CASIAGGTDTQYF
.	.	TRBV2	TRBJ2-1	TGTGCCAGCAGAGGACTGGCCTCCTACAATGAGCAGTTCTTC	CASRGLASYNEQFF
.	TRBD1	TRBV9	TRBJ1-1	TGTGCCAGCAGCGGAGACAGGGGGACGAACACTGAAGCTTTCTTT	CASSGDRGTNTEAFF
.	TRBD2	TRBV6-4	TRBJ2-3	TGTGCCAGCATGAAGGGGCGGGAGCGGGCAGATACGCAGTATTTT	CASMKGRERADTQYF
.	.	TRBV15	TRBJ1-4	TGTGCCACCAGCAGAAGTAATAGGGGGGGGAATGAAAAACTGTTTTTT	CATSRSNRGGNEKLFF
.	TRBD1	TRBV5-4	TRBJ2-1	TGTGCCAGCAGCTCGGACAGGGGGCAGGGGAATGAGCAGTTCTTC	CASSSDRGQGNEQFF
.	TRBD1	TRBV7-3	TRBJ2-7	TGTGCCAGCAGCCCGTCAGGGGGTCCCTTCTCCGAGCAGTACTTC	CASSPSGGPFSEQYF
once	.	TRBV13	TRBJ2-3	TGTGCCAGCAGCCCAACCGGGAGAAGCACAGATACGCAGTATTTT	CASSPTGRSTDTQYF
.	TRBD1	TRBV27	TRBJ2-1	TGTGCCAGCAGTTCCTACAGGGGCGAGCACAATGAGCAGTTCTTC	CASSSYRGEHNEQFF
.	TRBD2	TRBV5-6	TRBJ2-1	TGTGCCAGCAGCTTGGGGGGCGGGAGGGCCTACAATGAGCAGTTCTTC	CASSLGGGRAYNEQFF
.	TRBD1	TRBV18	TRBJ1-4	TGTGCCAGCTCAGGGACAGCAACTAATGAAAAACTGTTTTTT	CASSGTATNEKLFF
.	.	TRBV7-9	TRBJ1-4	TGTGCCGGAGGATCTAATGAAAAACTGTTTTTT	CAGGSNEKLFF
.	.	TRBV28	TRBJ2-4	TGTGCCAGCGCAGGGATTGGGCTAGCCAAAAACATTCAGTACTTC	CASAGIGLAKNIQYF
.	.	TRBV19	TRBJ2-1	TGTGCCACTGAGCCTCTGGGTCTCGGGGAAGGGCAGTTCTTC	CATEPLGLGEGQFF
.	TRBD2	TRBV28	TRBJ2-1	TGTGCCGGACAGACTAGCGGATACAATGAGCAGTTCTTC	CAGQTSGYNEQFF
.	.	TRBV7-2	TRBJ2-5	TGTGCCAGCAGAAGCCCCTCTAGCGTAGGAGAGACCCAGTACTTC	CASRSPSSVGETQYF
.	TRBD1	TRBV6-1	TRBJ2-1	TGTGCCAGCGGGGACAGGGTGAATGAGCAGTTCTTC	CASGDRVNEQFF
.	.	TRBV5-8	TRBJ2-4	TGTGCCAGCAGGTTACTCGGACAACGTTGGGGATCACAAAACATTCAGTACTTC	CASRLLGQRWGSQNIQYF
.	TRBD1	TRBV7-8	TRBJ2-1	TGTGCCAGCAGCTTAGCCGTCGGGACAGGGGGCGGTGAGCAGTTCTTC	CASSLAVGTGGGEQFF
.	TRBD2	TRBV7-9	TRBJ2-5	TGTGCCAGCAGTATAGCGGGAGTGGGACAAGAGACCCAGTACTTC	CASSIAGVGQETQYF
.	TRBD1	TRBV5-6	TRBJ1-1	TGTGCCAGCAGTTTAAGACAGGGTGGAGTGACTGAAGCTTTCTTT	CASSLRQGGVTEAFF
few	TRBD2	TRBV11-1	TRBJ2-1	TGTGCCAGCAGTCCGTCGACTAGCGGGAGCGAGTACAATGAGCAGTTCTTC	CASSPSTSGSEYNEQFF
.	.	TRBV27	TRBJ1-1	TGTGCCAGCAGTTTTGACAGGTGGAACACTGAAGCTTTCTTT	CASSFDRWNTEAFF
.	.	TRBV7-2	TRBJ2-3	TGTGCCAGCAGCTTTAGGGGTTCTAAGGATACGCAGTATTTT	CASSFRGSKDTQYF
.	TRBD1	TRBV12-5	TRBJ2-2	TGTGCTAGTTCCCAGGGACAGGGGGAGCTGTTTTTT	CASSQGQGELFF
.	.	TRBV29-1	TRBJ2-2	TGCAGCGTTCCGGACAACCGGGCCGGGGAGCTGTTTTTT	CSVPDNRAGELFF
.	TRBD2	TRBV4-2	TRBJ2-1	TGTGCCAGCAGCCCCAGTGCTACTAGCGGGACTTACAATGAGCAGTTCTTC	CASSPSATSGTYNEQFF
.	TRBD1	TRBV4-2	TRBJ1-2	TGTGCCAGCAGCTCCCCGGGACAGGTTAACTATGGCTACACCTTC	CASSSPGQVNYGYTF
.	TRBD2	TRBV7-9	TRBJ2-3	TGTGCCAGCAGCCCGGGGCGACTAGCGGCAGATACGCAGTATTTT	CASSPGRLAADTQYF
once	.	TRBV29-1	TRBJ2-2	TGCAGCGTTGACCCAGCGGGCACCGGGGAGCTGTTTTTT	CSVDPAGTGELFF
.	TRBD1	TRBV9	TRBJ1-3	TGTGCCAGCAGCACCGGACAGGGGAATGCTGGAAACACCATATATTTT	CASSTGQGNAGNTIYF
.	.	TRBV2	TRBJ2-7	TGTGCCAGCAGTGAATGGAGGCGCTACGAGCAGTACTTC	CASSEWRRYEQYF
.	.	TRBV6-5	TRBJ2-5	TGTGCCAGCAGTTCCAGGGTCGTCGGGGAGACCCAGTACTTC	CASSSRVVGETQYF
.	.	TRBV4-1	TRBJ1-6	TGCGCCAGCAGCCAAGTTGGGGCAGACGGAAATTCACCCCTCCACTTT	CASSQVGADGNSPLHF
.	TRBD2	TRBV6-5	TRBJ2-3	TGTGCCAGCAGTGCCCCGGGGGGGCACACAGATACGCAGTATTTT	CASSAPGGHTDTQYF
.	TRBD2	TRBV4-3	TRBJ2-3	TGCGCCAGCAGCCAAGTAGCGGGGTATGGGGCAGATACGCAGTATTTT	CASSQVAGYGADTQYF
.	.	TRBV19	TRBJ2-1	TGTGCCAGTAGTTCCCGTCAGGGGGGTTTGGGCAATGAGCAGTTCTTC	CASSSRQGGLGNEQFF
few	TRBD2	TRBV5-1	TRBJ2-7	TGCGCCAGCAGTCTGACTAGCGGGAGTTACTACGAGCAGTACTTC	CASSLTSGSYYEQYF
.	TRBD1	TRBV30	TRBJ2-7	TGTGCCTGGAGCAAACGGGGGACAGGGAGATCCTACGAGCAGTACTTC	CAWSKRGTGRSYEQYF